This T cell receptor beta chain was recorded in a study of blood T cell repertoires in COVID-19. Study-wide background: The origin of the acute and convalescent COVID-19 samples was the United States, Italy and Spain. The analysed material was cDNA or gDNA that came from T cells, B-cell-depleted T cells, or PBMCs.

Authors' processing steps: Estimation of nucleated cell counts relied on the amplification of reference gene primers. Sequencing used immunoSEQ multiplex PCR; TCRdb keeps in-frame clones, though not all of them. D and trimming were read from the DNA, whereas the V and J calls and clone size are those reported in that table. The sample comprises 150,000 to 190,000 clones, around 83% of which are singletons, and around a tenth rests with the top ten. The CDR3 has 15 amino acids. V usage is TRBV1 and J usage is TRBJ2-7; the table's D call of TRBD1 was not tested on the DNA. TRBV1 is recorded as a pseudogene. Material: peripheral blood. The TCR originated in a woman between 50 and 59 years old with acute or convalescent COVID-19. The CDR3 protein is CTSSQDGTGIYEQYF. CDR3 nucleotides: TGCACCAGCAGCCAAGACGGGACAGGGATCTACGAGCAGTACTTC.